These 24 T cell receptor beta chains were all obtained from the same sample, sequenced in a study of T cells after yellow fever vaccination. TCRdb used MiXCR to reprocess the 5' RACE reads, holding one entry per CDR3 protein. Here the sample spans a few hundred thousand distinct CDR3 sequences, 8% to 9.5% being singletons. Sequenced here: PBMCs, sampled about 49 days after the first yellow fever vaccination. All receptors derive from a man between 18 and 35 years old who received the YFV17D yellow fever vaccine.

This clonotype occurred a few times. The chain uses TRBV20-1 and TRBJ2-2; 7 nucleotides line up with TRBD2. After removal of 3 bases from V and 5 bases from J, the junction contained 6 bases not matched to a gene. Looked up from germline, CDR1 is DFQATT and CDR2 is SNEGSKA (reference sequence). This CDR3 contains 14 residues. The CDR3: CSASLRGLTGELFF. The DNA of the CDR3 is TGCAGTGCTAGTCTGCGGGGGTTAACCGGGGAGCTGTTTTTT.

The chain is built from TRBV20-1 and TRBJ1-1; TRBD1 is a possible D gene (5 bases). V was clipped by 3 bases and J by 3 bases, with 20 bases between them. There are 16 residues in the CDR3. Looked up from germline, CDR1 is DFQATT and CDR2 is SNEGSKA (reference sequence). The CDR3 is CSASELGRRVDTEAFF. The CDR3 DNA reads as TGCAGTGCTAGTGAATTGGGACGCCGGGTCGACACTGAAGCTTTCTTT.

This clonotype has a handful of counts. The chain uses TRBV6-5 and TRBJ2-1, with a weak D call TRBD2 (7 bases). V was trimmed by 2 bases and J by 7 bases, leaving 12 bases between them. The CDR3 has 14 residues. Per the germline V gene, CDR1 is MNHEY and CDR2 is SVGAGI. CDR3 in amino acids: CASSYRGARNEQFF. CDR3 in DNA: TGTGCCAGCAGTTACCGGGGGGCGCGGAATGAGCAGTTCTTC.

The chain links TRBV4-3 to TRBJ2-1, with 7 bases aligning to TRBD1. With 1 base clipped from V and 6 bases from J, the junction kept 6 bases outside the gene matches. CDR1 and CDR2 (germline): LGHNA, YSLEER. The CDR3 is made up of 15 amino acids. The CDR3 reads CASSQVWTGPNEQFF. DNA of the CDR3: TGCGCCAGCAGCCAAGTCTGGACAGGTCCCAATGAGCAGTTCTTC.

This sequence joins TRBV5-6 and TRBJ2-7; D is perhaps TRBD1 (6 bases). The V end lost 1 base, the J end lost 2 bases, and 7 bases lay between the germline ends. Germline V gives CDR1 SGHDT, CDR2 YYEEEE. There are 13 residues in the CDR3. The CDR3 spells CASSLYRAYEQYV. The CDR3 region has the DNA TGTGCCAGCAGCTTGTACAGGGCCTACGAGCAGTACGTC.

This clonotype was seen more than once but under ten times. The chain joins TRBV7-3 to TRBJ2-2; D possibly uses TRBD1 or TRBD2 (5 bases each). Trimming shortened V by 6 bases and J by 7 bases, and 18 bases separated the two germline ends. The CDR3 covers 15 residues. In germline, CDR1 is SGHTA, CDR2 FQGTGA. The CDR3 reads CASSRDPYTGGELFF. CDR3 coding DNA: TGTGCCAGCAGTCGGGACCCCTACACGGGCGGGGAGCTGTTTTTT.

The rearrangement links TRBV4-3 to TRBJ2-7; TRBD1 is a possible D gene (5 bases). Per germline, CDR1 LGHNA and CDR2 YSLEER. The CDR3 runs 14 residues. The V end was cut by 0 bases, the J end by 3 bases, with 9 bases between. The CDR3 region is CASSQDLTDYEQYF. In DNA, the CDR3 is TGCGCCAGCAGCCAAGATTTGACAGACTACGAGCAGTACTTC.

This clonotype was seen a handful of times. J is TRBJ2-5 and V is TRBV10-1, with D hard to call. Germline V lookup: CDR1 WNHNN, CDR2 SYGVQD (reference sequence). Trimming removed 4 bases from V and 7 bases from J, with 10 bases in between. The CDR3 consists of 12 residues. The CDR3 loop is CASSGLLGTQYF. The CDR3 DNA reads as TGCGCCAGCAGTGGCCTTTTAGGGACCCAGTACTTC.

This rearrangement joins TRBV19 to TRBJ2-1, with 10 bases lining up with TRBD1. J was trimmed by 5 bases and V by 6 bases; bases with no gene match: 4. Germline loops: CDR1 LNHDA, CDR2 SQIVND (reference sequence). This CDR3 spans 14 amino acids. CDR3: CASRRQGAHNEQFF. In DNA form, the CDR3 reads TGTGCCAGTAGGAGACAGGGGGCCCACAATGAGCAGTTCTTC.

The CDR3 sequence is CASSYAVETQYF. In nucleotides, the CDR3 is TGTGCCAGCAGTTACGCGGTAGAGACCCAGTACTTC. V usage is TRBV6-2 or TRBV6-3 and J usage is TRBJ2-5; D gene uncertain. This CDR3 is built from 12 residues. The ends were cut back, 2 bases at V and 4 bases at J, with 5 bases in the middle. Germline CDR1 reads MNHEY; CDR2 reads SVGEGT.

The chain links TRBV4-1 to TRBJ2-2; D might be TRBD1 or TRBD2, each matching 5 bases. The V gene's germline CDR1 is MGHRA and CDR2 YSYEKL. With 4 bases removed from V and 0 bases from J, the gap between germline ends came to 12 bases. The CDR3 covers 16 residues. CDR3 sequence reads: CASSPGPRANTGELFF. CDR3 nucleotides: TGCGCCAGCAGCCCGGGGCCTCGGGCGAACACCGGGGAGCTGTTTTTT.

Here the CDR3 reads CASSLGGARAYNEQFF. DNA for the CDR3: TGTGCCAGCAGCTTAGGTGGGGCCAGGGCCTACAATGAGCAGTTCTTC. The chain uses TRBV7-8 and TRBJ2-1, with a possible D match to TRBD1 (5 bases). The CDR3 runs to 16 residues. The V gene lost 1 base and the J gene lost 2 bases, with 12 bases spanning the gap. Germline values: CDR1 SGHVS, CDR2 FQNEAQ. The full variable domain, with the rest looked up from reference TRBV7-8 and TRBJ2-1, is GAGVSQSPRYKVAKRGQDVALRCDPISGHVSLFWYQQALGQGPEFLTYFQNEAQLDKSGLPSDRFFAERPEGSVSTLKIQRTQQEDSAVYLCASSLGGARAYNEQFFGPGTRLTVL.

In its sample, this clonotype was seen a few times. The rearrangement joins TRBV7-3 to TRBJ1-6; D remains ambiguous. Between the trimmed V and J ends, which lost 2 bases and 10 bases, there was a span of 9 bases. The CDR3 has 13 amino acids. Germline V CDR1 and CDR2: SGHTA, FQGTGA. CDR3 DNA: TGTGCCAGCAGCTTAGGGTTAGGGTCACCCCTCCACTTT. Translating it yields CASSLGLGSPLHF.

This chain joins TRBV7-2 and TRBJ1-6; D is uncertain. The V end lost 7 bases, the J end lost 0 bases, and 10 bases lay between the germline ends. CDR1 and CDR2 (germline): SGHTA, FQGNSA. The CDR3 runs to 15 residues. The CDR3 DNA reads TGTGCCAGCAATTCACCGGCCTCCTATAATTCACCCCTCCACTTT. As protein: CASNSPASYNSPLHF.

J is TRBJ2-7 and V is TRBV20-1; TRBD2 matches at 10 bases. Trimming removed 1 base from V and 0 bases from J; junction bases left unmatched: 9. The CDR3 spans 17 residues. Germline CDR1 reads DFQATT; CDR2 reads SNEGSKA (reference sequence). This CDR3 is CSARGGLGTSVSYEQYF. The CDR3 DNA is TGCAGTGCTAGAGGGGGGCTCGGGACTAGCGTCTCCTACGAGCAGTACTTC.

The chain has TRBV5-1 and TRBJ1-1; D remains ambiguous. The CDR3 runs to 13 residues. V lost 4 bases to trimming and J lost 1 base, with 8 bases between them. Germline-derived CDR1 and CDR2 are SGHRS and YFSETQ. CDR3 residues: CASSKTKNTEAFF. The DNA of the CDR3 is TGCGCCAGCAGCAAAACAAAGAACACTGAAGCTTTCTTT.

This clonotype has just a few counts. CDR3: CSADGTSGAQETQYF. The CDR3 DNA follows: TGCAGTGCGGACGGGACTAGCGGGGCCCAAGAGACCCAGTACTTC. V and J are TRBV20-1 and TRBJ2-5, with 13 bases lining up with TRBD2. This CDR3 is 15 amino acids long. Germline trimming cut 6 bases from V and 1 base from J; bases unmatched to any gene: 5. Germline V gene sequence: CDR1 DFQATT, CDR2 SNEGSKA (reference sequence).

This chain's CDR3 is CASSADSGNTIYF. The CDR3 bases are TGCGCCAGCAGCGCCGACTCTGGAAACACCATATATTTT. This chain connects TRBV5-1 to TRBJ1-3; D gene uncertain. V gave up 4 bases and J gave up 0 bases, with 5 bases separating them. This CDR3 region has 13 residues. In germline, CDR1 is SGHRS, CDR2 YFSETQ.

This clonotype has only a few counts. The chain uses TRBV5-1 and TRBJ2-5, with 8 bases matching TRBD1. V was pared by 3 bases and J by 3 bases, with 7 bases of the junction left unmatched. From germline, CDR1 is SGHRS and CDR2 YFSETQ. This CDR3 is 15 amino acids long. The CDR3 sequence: CASSSPTGAEETQYF. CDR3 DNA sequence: TGCGCCAGCAGCTCTCCGACAGGGGCCGAAGAGACCCAGTACTTC.

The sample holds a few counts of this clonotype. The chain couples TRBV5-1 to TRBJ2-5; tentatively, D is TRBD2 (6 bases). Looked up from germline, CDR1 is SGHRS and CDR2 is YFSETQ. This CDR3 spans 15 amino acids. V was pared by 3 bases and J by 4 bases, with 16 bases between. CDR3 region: CASSSGTHEGETQYF. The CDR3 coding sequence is TGCGCCAGCAGCTCCGGGACTCATGAAGGAGAGACCCAGTACTTC.

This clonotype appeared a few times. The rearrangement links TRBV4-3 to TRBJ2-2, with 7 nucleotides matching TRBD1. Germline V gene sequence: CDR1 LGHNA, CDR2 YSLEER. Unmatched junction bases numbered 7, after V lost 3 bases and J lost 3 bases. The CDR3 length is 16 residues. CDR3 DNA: TGCGCCAGCAGCCAGGACCGGGACAGATACACCGGGGAGCTGTTTTTT. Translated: CASSQDRDRYTGELFF.

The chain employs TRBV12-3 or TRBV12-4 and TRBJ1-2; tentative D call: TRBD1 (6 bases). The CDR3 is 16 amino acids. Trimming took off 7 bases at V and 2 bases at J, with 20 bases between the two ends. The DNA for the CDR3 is TGTGCCAGCATTACCGATCCAGGGGCGGTGAACTATGGCTACACCTTC. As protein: CASITDPGAVNYGYTF.

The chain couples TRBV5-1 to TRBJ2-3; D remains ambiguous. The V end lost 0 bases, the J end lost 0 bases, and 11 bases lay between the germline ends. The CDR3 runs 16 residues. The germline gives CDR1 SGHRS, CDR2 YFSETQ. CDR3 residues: CASSLAPTTSTDTQYF. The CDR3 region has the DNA TGCGCCAGCAGCTTGGCTCCTACTACTAGCACAGATACGCAGTATTTT.

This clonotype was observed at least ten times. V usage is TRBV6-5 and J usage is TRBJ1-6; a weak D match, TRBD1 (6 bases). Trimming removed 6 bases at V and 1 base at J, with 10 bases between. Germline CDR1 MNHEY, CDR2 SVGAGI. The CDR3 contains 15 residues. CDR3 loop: CASSSTGSYNSPLHF. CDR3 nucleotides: TGTGCCAGCAGCTCCACAGGGTCCTATAATTCACCCCTCCACTTT.